The 25 T cell receptor beta chains presented below share a single source sample, sequenced in a study of high-grade serous ovarian cancer treatment subgroups. The tumor samples were collected prior to definitive surgery or chemotherapy. Profiled with immunoSEQ multiplex PCR; TCRdb holds only in-frame clones, not every one. The table records approximately 6,600 clones, 79% of them present only once. Sample: tumor tissue. The receptors were gathered from a human donor with high-grade serous ovarian cancer.

The V gene is TRBV19, the J gene TRBJ2-1; TRBD2 matches 9 bases. This CDR3 spans 16 amino acids. V dropped 5 bases and J dropped 8; count of bases not matched to a gene: 13. Germline CDR1 reads LNHDA; CDR2 reads SQIVND (reference sequence). Written as DNA, the CDR3 is TGTGCCAGTAGTTTTGGGACTAGCTTATCTATGGATGAGCAGTTCTTC. Its protein is CASSFGTSLSMDEQFF.

CDR3 nucleotide sequence: TGTGCCATCAGTGAGCCCGGGGGCGGAGGGGGATACGAGCAGTACTTC. This codes for CAISEPGGGGGYEQYF. The chain links TRBV10-3 to TRBJ2-7; tentatively, D is TRBD1 or TRBD2 (6 bases each). The CDR3 length is 16 residues. The V and J ends lost 2 bases and 4 bases respectively, with 18 bases between them. CDR1 and CDR2 (germline): ENHRY, SYGVKD.

Within the sample, this clone is large. The chain is built from TRBV6-6 and TRBJ1-2; 7 nucleotides match TRBD1. Germline CDR1 MNHNY, CDR2 SVGAGI (reference sequence). The CDR3 has 16 residues. V shed 0 bases and J 2 bases; nucleotides not matched to a gene: 6. The CDR3 region is CASSYSPGGKNYGYTF. The DNA of the CDR3 is TGTGCCAGCAGTTACTCTCCAGGGGGGAAGAACTATGGCTACACCTTC.

The chain has TRBV7-2 and TRBJ2-3, with D possibly being TRBD2 (6 bases). The CDR3 spans 14 residues. Germline CDR1 reads SGHTA; CDR2 reads FQGNSA. The V end lost 5 bases, the J end lost 8 bases, and 17 bases lay between the germline ends. The CDR3 loop reads CASSLRDSGPTQYF. CDR3 coding DNA: TGTGCCAGCAGCCTCCGGGACTCGGGCCCTACGCAGTATTTT.

This clone was seen only a few times. This chain connects TRBV29-1 to TRBJ1-1; TRBD1 aligns across 9 bases. The CDR3 totals 13 residues. Germline V gene sequence: CDR1 SQVTM, CDR2 ANQGSEA. The trim removed 6 bases at V and 1 base at J, leaving 3 bases unmatched. The DNA for the CDR3 is TGCAGCGTGGACAGGGGACAGAACACTGAAGCTTTCTTT. Its protein is CSVDRGQNTEAFF.

This clone was picked up one time. The chain links TRBV7-2 to TRBJ1-3; D gene uncertain. The CDR3 length is 17 residues. The V end lost 4 bases, the J end lost 4 bases, and 20 bases lay between the germline ends. In germline, CDR1 is SGHTA, CDR2 FQGNSA. The CDR3 DNA is TGTGCCAGCAGCTACCCCGGAATCGGGTTGCGCGGAAACACCATATATTTT. Translating gives CASSYPGIGLRGNTIYF.

The chain recombines TRBV7-9 with TRBJ1-2, with 9 bases fitting TRBD1. The CDR3 sequence is 13 residues long. CDR1 and CDR2 from the germline V gene are SEHNR and FQNEAQ (reference sequence). The trim removed 5 bases at V and 8 bases at J, leaving 6 bases unmatched. The CDR3 spells CASSKQGAHGYTF. The CDR3 DNA reads as TGTGCCAGCAGCAAACAGGGGGCGCACGGCTACACCTTC.

The rearrangement links TRBV5-4 to TRBJ2-3; D gene unclear. CDR3 length: 13 residues. The germline V gene encodes CDR1 SGHNT and CDR2 YYREEE (reference sequence). V lost 6 bases to trimming and J lost 5 bases, with 13 bases between them. DNA for the CDR3: TGTGCCAGCACCCGGAGTCTGGGAGATACGCAGTATTTT. It specifies CASTRSLGDTQYF. The variable domain in full, with the rest retrieved from reference TRBV5-4 and TRBJ2-3, is ETGVTQSPTHLIKTRGQQVTLRCSSQSGHNTVSWYQQALGQGPQFIFQYYREEENGRGNFPPRFSGLQFPNYSSELNVNALELDDSALYLCASTRSLGDTQYFGPGTRLTVL.

This rearrangement joins TRBV2 to TRBJ1-1; D is unclear. This CDR3 spans 13 amino acids. Germline lookup yields CDR1 SNHLY and CDR2 FYNNEI. V was clipped by 8 bases and J by 1 base, with 11 bases between them. The CDR3 nucleotides read TGTGCCAGCGGAGCCCTACCGAACACTGAAGCTTTCTTT. Amino acids: CASGALPNTEAFF.

This clone was picked up a small number of times. The chain is built from TRBV20-1 and TRBJ2-1; D may be TRBD2 (6 bases). The CDR3 has 11 amino acids. Germline CDR1 and CDR2: DFQATT and SNEGSKA (reference sequence). V gave up 6 bases and J gave up 10 bases, with 13 bases separating them. CDR3 sequence (DNA): TGCAGTGCCAAACCCCTAGCGGAGCAGTTCTTC. It codes for CSAKPLAEQFF.

J is TRBJ2-7 and V is TRBV7-9; maybe TRBD2 (6 bases). The CDR3 totals 15 residues. V lost 2 bases and J lost 6, with 17 bases in between. Germline V gives CDR1 SEHNR, CDR2 FQNEAQ (reference sequence). This chain's CDR3 is CASSLNLRERGEQYF. CDR3 sequence (DNA): TGTGCCAGCAGCTTAAACCTCCGGGAGAGAGGCGAGCAGTACTTC.

The rearrangement joins TRBV4-3 to TRBJ1-1; D is unresolved. Trimming took 0 bases from V and 8 from J, leaving 13 bases between them. The CDR3 consists of 14 residues. From germline, CDR1 is LGHNA and CDR2 YSLEER. The CDR3 region has the DNA TGCGCCAGCAGCCAAGATAGAACCGCCACGGAAGCTTTCTTT. This translates into CASSQDRTATEAFF.

J is TRBJ2-7 and V is TRBV27, with D possibly TRBD2 on 6 matching bases. Germline CDR1 reads MNHEY; CDR2 reads SMNVEV (reference sequence). The CDR3 runs to 14 residues. V lost 6 bases, J lost 3 bases, and 15 bases lay in between. CDR3 sequence: CASSPGLAVYEQYF. The CDR3 DNA follows: TGTGCCAGCAGCCCGGGACTTGCAGTCTACGAGCAGTACTTC.

The genes are TRBV6-4 and TRBJ1-1; 9 bases match TRBD1. The germline CDR1 and CDR2 sequences are MRHNA and SNTAGT. The CDR3 sequence is 15 residues long. V gave up 4 bases and J gave up 2 bases; unmatched junction bases: 5. The CDR3, as DNA: TGTGCCAGCAGTGGCCCCACAGGGGGCAACACTGAAGCTTTCTTT. Protein: CASSGPTGGNTEAFF.

The chain couples TRBV7-6 to TRBJ2-5, with 13 bases lining up with TRBD2. The CDR3 contains 18 residues. V dropped 1 base and J dropped 3; count of bases not matched to a gene: 8. Germline values: CDR1 SGHVS, CDR2 FNYEAQ. This CDR3 reads CASSLVAGLAGTKETQYF. The CDR3 DNA reads as TGTGCCAGCAGCTTAGTCGCGGGACTAGCGGGAACAAAAGAGACCCAGTACTTC.

This clone occurred a few times. This rearrangement joins TRBV19 to TRBJ2-1; TRBD1 matches at 7 bases. The CDR3 spans 9 residues. Germline CDR1 and CDR2: LNHDA and SQIVND (reference sequence). With V trimmed by 11 bases and J by 9 bases, 1 base remained unmatched. The CDR3 DNA follows: TGTGCCTCAGGGGGTGAGCAGTTCTTC. Encoded protein: CASGGEQFF. The variable domain in full, with the rest retrieved from reference TRBV19 and TRBJ2-1, is DGGITQSPKYLFRKEGQNVTLSCEQNLNHDAMYWYRQDPGQGLRLIYYSQIVNDFQKGDIAEGYSVSREKKESFPLTVTSAQKNPTAFYLCASGGEQFFGPGTRLTVL.

The chain joins TRBV4-3 to TRBJ2-7; 12 bases are a match to TRBD2. Germline CDR1 and CDR2: LGHNA and YSLEER. Germline trimming cut 3 bases from V and 1 base from J; bases unmatched to any gene: 7. The CDR3 sequence is 17 residues long. For the CDR3, the DNA is TGCGCCAGCAGCCAGGGGACCGGGACTAGCGGGTCCTACGAGCAGTACTTC. This codes for CASSQGTGTSGSYEQYF.

Notes on this clone: Relative to the germline gene, one junction end is altered; a read error may explain this. This chain uses TRBV7-7 with TRBJ2-5; 9 bases are a match to TRBD1. This CDR3 is 13 amino acids long. Germline CDR1 is SSHAT and CDR2 is FNYEAQ (reference sequence). The CDR3 region is CASSLTGGETQYF. CDR3 sequence (DNA): TGTGCTAGCAGCTTGACAGGGGGGGAGACCCAGTACTTC.

The chain has TRBV7-9 and TRBJ2-3; 11 bases map to TRBD2. The CDR3 length is 15 residues. After removal of 5 bases from V and 9 bases from J, the junction contained 10 bases not matched to a gene. Germline V gene data show CDR1 as SEHNR and CDR2 as FQNEAQ (reference sequence). The CDR3 bases are TGTGCCAGCAGCCTCGGGGGGCTAGCGGGAGGCACGCAGTATTTT. The encoded protein is CASSLGGLAGGTQYF.

The V and J genes are TRBV19 and TRBJ2-5, with 8 bases lining up with TRBD2. V lost 6 bases, J lost 4 bases, and 22 bases stayed unmatched. CDR1 is LNHDA and CDR2 is SQIVND in the germline V gene (reference sequence). The CDR3 extends over 19 amino acids. CDR3: CASRGGAAGTSRIGETQYF. DNA of the CDR3: TGTGCCAGTAGAGGTGGGGCTGCCGGGACTAGTCGTATTGGAGAGACCCAGTACTTC. The full variable domain, its missing parts supplied by reference TRBV19 and TRBJ2-5, is DGGITQSPKYLFRKEGQNVTLSCEQNLNHDAMYWYRQDPGQGLRLIYYSQIVNDFQKGDIAEGYSVSREKKESFPLTVTSAQKNPTAFYLCASRGGAAGTSRIGETQYFGPGTRLLVL.

The V and J genes are TRBV2 and TRBJ2-6, with no clear D. The CDR3 sequence is 14 residues long. CDR1 is SNHLY, CDR2 FYNNEI, per germline. The V end lost 5 bases, the J end lost 0 bases, and 5 bases lay between the germline ends. DNA for the CDR3: TGTGCCAGCAGTTATAGCTCTGGGGCCAACGTCCTGACTTTC. This gives the protein CASSYSSGANVLTF.

This clone appeared once. The gene calls are TRBV15 and TRBJ1-6, with D perhaps matching TRBD1 (5 bases). The V gene lost 8 bases and the J gene lost 7 bases, with 18 bases spanning the gap. Germline V gene sequence: CDR1 LNHNV, CDR2 YYDKDF (reference sequence). The CDR3 is 15 amino acids. This CDR3 is CATQSPGRSNSPLHF. CDR3 DNA sequence: TGTGCCACCCAATCCCCGGGACGGTCAAATTCACCCCTCCACTTT.

The rearrangement uses TRBV19 and TRBJ1-6, with 8 nucleotides matching TRBD1. The CDR3 loop spans 15 amino acids. Germline V gene sequence: CDR1 LNHDA, CDR2 SQIVND (reference sequence). The junction had 9 bases not matched to a gene; V was cut back by 7 bases and J by 7 bases. The CDR3 DNA reads as TGTGCCAGTAACCGACAGGGGAGCGGGAATTCACCCCTCCACTTT. Its protein product is CASNRQGSGNSPLHF. Drawing the rest from reference TRBV19 and TRBJ1-6, the complete variable domain is DGGITQSPKYLFRKEGQNVTLSCEQNLNHDAMYWYRQDPGQGLRLIYYSQIVNDFQKGDIAEGYSVSREKKESFPLTVTSAQKNPTAFYLCASNRQGSGNSPLHFGNGTRLTVT.

This clone has more than one count but fewer than ten. The rearrangement links TRBV28 to TRBJ1-3; 8 positions agree with TRBD1. Germline CDR1 and CDR2: MDHEN and SYDVKM. After removal of 6 bases from V and 5 bases from J, the junction contained 6 bases not matched to a gene. There are 14 residues in the CDR3. The CDR3: CASRTGDDRNTIYF. The CDR3 coding sequence is TGTGCCAGCAGGACAGGGGATGATCGAAACACCATATATTTT. Variable domain in full (rest from reference TRBV28 and TRBJ1-3): DVKVTQSSRYLVKRTGEKVFLECVQDMDHENMFWYRQDPGLGLRLIYFSYDVKMKEKGDIPEGYSVSREKKERFSLILESASTNQTSMYLCASRTGDDRNTIYFGEGSWLTVV.

The chain has TRBV11-3 and TRBJ1-1, with 8 bases identical to TRBD1. V lost 5 bases, J lost 2 bases, and 4 bases stayed unmatched. CDR1 is SGHNT, CDR2 YENEEA, per germline. The CDR3 contains 14 residues. CDR3 amino acids: CASSPGQGNTEAFF. In nucleotides, the CDR3 is TGTGCCAGCAGCCCCGGACAGGGCAACACTGAAGCTTTCTTT.